This T cell receptor beta chain was found in a study of cytomegalovirus exposure and HLA in healthy donors. Study-level results: Reports showed the classifier diagnosing cytomegalovirus status with high specificity and sensitivity.

Trimming shortened V by 6 bases and J by 2 bases, and 15 bases separated the two germline ends. The CDR3 consists of 14 residues. CDR1 and CDR2 (germline): SGHRS, YFSETQ. This clone was counted only a few times. Its antigen is currently unknown. PCR was performed using 60 Vbeta and 13 Jbeta primers. Using immunoSEQ multiplex PCR, the repertoire was profiled, and TCRdb retains in-frame clones only, with some absent. This sample has some 150,000 clones, with approximately 71% found just once. Sequenced: PBMCs. The chain employs TRBV5-1 and TRBJ2-7; D possibly corresponds to TRBD1 (6 bases). This clonotype was sampled from a man between 40 and 49 years old in good health and CMV-seronegative. The CDR3 sequence is CASTIEQGTYEQYF. CDR3 DNA: TGCGCCAGCACCATTGAACAGGGCACCTACGAGCAGTACTTC.